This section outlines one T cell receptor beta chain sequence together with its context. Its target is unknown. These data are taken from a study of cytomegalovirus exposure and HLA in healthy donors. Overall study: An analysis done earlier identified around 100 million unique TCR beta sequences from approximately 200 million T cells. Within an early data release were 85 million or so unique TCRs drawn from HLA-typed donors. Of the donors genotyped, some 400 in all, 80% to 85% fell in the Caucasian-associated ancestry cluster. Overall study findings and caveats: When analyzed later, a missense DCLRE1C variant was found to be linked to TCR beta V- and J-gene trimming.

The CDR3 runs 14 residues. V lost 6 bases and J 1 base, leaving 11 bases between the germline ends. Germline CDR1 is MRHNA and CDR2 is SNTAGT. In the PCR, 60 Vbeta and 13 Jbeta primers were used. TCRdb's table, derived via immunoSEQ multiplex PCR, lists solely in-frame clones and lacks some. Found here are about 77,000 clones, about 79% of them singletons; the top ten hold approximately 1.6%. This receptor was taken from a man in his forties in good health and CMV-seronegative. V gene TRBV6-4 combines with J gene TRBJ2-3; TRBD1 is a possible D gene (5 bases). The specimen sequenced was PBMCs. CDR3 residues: CASSPIGGTDTQYF. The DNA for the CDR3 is TGTGCCAGCAGCCCAATAGGGGGCACAGATACGCAGTATTTT.